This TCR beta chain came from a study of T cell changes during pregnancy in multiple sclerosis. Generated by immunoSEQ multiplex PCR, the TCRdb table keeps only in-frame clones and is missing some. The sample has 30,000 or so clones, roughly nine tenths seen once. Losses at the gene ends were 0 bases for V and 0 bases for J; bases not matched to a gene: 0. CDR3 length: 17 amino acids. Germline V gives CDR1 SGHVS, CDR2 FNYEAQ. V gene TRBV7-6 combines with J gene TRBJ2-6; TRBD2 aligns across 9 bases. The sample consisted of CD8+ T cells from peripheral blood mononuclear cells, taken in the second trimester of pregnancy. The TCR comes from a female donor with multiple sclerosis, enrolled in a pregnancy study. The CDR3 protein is CASSLARGGSGANVLTF. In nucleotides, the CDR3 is TGTGCCAGCAGCTTAGCGCGGGGGGGCTCTGGGGCCAACGTCCTGACTTTC.